Listed below are T cell receptor beta chains from one sample, sequenced in a study of blood T cell repertoires in COVID-19. Sequenced by immunoSEQ multiplex PCR; TCRdb stores in-frame clones only, minus some. This table has 250,000 to 350,000 clones, around 81% appearing once. The sequenced sample was peripheral blood. The source of these receptors is a person aged 65-85 years with COVID-19, enrolled during active disease. Each CDR3 is given with its conserved first and last residue. A D gene is named only where the DNA matches it firmly. Expanded clones are given a class, and other clones once, few, many or no size at all.

d_gene	abundance	j_gene	v_gene	CDR3aa	CDR3nt
.	.	TRBJ2-7	TRBV4-3	CASSQDRASYEQYF	TGCGCCAGCAGCCAAGACAGGGCCTCCTACGAGCAGTACTTC
TRBD2	once	TRBJ2-1	TRBV5-4	CASSPPYSGGANEQFF	TGTGCCAGCAGCCCCCCTTATAGCGGGGGGGCCAATGAGCAGTTCTTC
.	.	TRBJ1-5	TRBV6-2/TRBV6-3	CASSRPGLGQPQHF	TGTGCCAGCAGCAGACCCGGGTTAGGCCAGCCCCAGCATTTT
.	.	TRBJ1-2	TRBV19	CASSRGQTDYGYTF	TGTGCCAGTAGCCGAGGACAGACCGATTATGGCTACACCTTC
.	few	TRBJ1-1	TRBV24-1	CATSNTGTSEAFF	TGTGCCACCAGTAACACAGGGACATCTGAAGCTTTCTTT
.	.	TRBJ2-1	TRBV5-1	CASSLQVGGSYNEQFF	TGCGCCAGCAGCTTACAGGTTGGCGGATCCTACAATGAGCAGTTCTTC
TRBD2	.	TRBJ2-6	TRBV4-1	CASSRSGTSGGAQSGANVLTF	TGCGCCAGCAGCCGATCCGGGACTAGCGGGGGGGCCCAATCTGGGGCCAACGTCCTGACTTTC
TRBD1	.	TRBJ1-5	TRBV2	CASNGQGNQPQHF	TGTGCCAGCAATGGACAGGGCAATCAGCCCCAGCATTTT
TRBD1	.	TRBJ1-1	TRBV9	CASSVGQGSPAFF	TGTGCCAGCAGCGTAGGACAGGGAAGCCCTGCTTTCTTT
.	once	TRBJ1-1	TRBV15	CATSRGGLGMGTEAFF	TGTGCCACCAGCAGAGGCGGGCTAGGGATGGGCACTGAAGCTTTCTTT
.	.	TRBJ2-7	TRBV30	CAWSARGGRGRSYEQYF	TGTGCCTGGAGTGCGAGGGGGGGGCGGGGTCGCTCCTACGAGCAGTACTTC
TRBD2	.	TRBJ2-2	TRBV5-4	CASSSPLAGVFAGELFF	TGTGCCAGCAGCTCCCCGCTAGCGGGAGTTTTCGCCGGGGAGCTGTTTTTT
TRBD1	.	TRBJ2-1	TRBV27	CASQGQGKNEQFF	TGTGCCAGTCAGGGACAGGGTAAAAATGAGCAGTTCTTC
.	.	TRBJ2-1	TRBV20-1	CSASAGTTNEQFF	TGCAGTGCTAGTGCCGGGACAACGAATGAGCAGTTCTTC
.	.	TRBJ2-7	TRBV3-1/TRBV3-2	CASSQDFDEQYF	TGTGCCAGCAGCCAAGATTTCGACGAGCAGTACTTC
.	.	TRBJ1-6	TRBV19	CASNQISSYNSPLHF	TGTGCCAGTAATCAAATTAGCTCCTATAATTCACCCCTCCACTTT
.	.	TRBJ1-2	TRBV6-5	CASVSSGSGGYTF	TGTGCCAGCGTCTCATCGGGATCAGGAGGCTACACCTTC
TRBD2	.	TRBJ2-7	TRBV6-5	CASSLWSGSGGEQYF	TGTGCCAGCAGTCTATGGAGCGGGAGTGGTGGCGAGCAGTACTTC
TRBD1	.	TRBJ2-3	TRBV6-5	CASSYKGQGMNF	TGTGCCAGCAGTTACAAGGGACAGGGGATGAATTTT
TRBD1	.	TRBJ1-5	TRBV19	CASSFLGQGSNQPQHF	TGTGCCAGTAGTTTCCTGGGACAGGGGAGCAATCAGCCCCAGCATTTT
TRBD1	.	TRBJ2-2	TRBV7-9	CASSLFLQGDIRGTGELFF	TGTGCCAGCAGCTTATTTTTACAGGGGGATATTCGAGGCACCGGGGAGCTGTTTTTT
TRBD1	.	TRBJ2-5	TRBV27	CASSLGSRTGRETQYF	TGTGCCAGCAGTTTAGGCTCAAGGACAGGGCGAGAGACCCAGTACTTC
TRBD1	few	TRBJ2-1	TRBV5-1	CASSLEGRGREQFF	TGCGCCAGCAGCTTGGAGGGCAGGGGGCGGGAGCAGTTCTTC
.	.	TRBJ1-1	TRBV2	CASSDYGNTEAFF	TGTGCCAGCAGTGATTACGGGAACACTGAAGCTTTCTTT
TRBD2	many	TRBJ2-7	TRBV28	CASRLTGLRYEQYF	TGTGCCAGCAGATTAACGGGACTACGTTACGAGCAGTACTTC
TRBD2	.	TRBJ2-3	TRBV18	CASSPLGLAGDTQYF	TGTGCCAGCTCACCACTCGGGCTAGCGGGAGATACGCAGTATTTT
.	.	TRBJ1-3	TRBV19	CASSMFAGILAGNTIYF	TGTGCCAGTAGTATGTTCGCAGGAATACTTGCTGGAAACACCATATATTTT
TRBD1	.	TRBJ1-2	TRBV18	CASSLTDRGANYGYTF	TGTGCCAGCTCACTGACAGACAGGGGCGCTAACTATGGCTACACCTTC
.	.	TRBJ2-4	TRBV2	CASSSTGLKTTYF	TGTGCCAGCAGCTCGACAGGTCTGAAAACAACCTACTTC
.	.	TRBJ2-2	TRBV5-1	CASSLDSRGELFF	TGCGCCAGCAGCTTGGATTCGAGGGGGGAGCTGTTTTTT
.	.	TRBJ1-2	TRBV2	CASRQGFYGYTF	TGTGCCAGCAGGCAGGGATTCTATGGCTACACCTTC
TRBD1	.	TRBJ2-7	TRBV28	CASSSNGQGTAYEQYF	TGTGCCAGCAGTTCAAACGGACAGGGGACGGCGTACGAGCAGTACTTC
.	.	TRBJ1-2	TRBV19	CATLSRGLNYGYTF	TGTGCCACCCTTTCCAGGGGCCTCAACTATGGCTACACCTTC
.	.	TRBJ1-5	TRBV18	CASSLSDSFHQPQHF	TGTGCCAGCTCCTTATCGGACAGCTTCCATCAGCCCCAGCATTTT
.	few	TRBJ1-6	TRBV19	CASSINRWNSPLHF	TGTGCCAGTAGTATAAACAGGTGGAATTCACCCCTCCACTTT
.	.	TRBJ2-1	TRBV4-3	CASSQETGFRRFF	TGCGCCAGCAGCCAAGAAACAGGTTTCCGTCGGTTCTTC
.	once	TRBJ1-3	TRBV7-8	CASSPSRDNYGNTIYF	TGTGCCAGCAGCCCGTCAAGGGACAACTATGGAAACACCATATATTTT
.	.	TRBJ1-4	TRBV6-5	CASSRQGIGEKLFF	TGTGCCAGCAGTCGCCAGGGGATTGGAGAAAAACTGTTTTTT
.	.	TRBJ2-7	TRBV12-3/TRBV12-4	CASSRTVYEQYF	TGTGCCAGCAGTCGGACAGTCTACGAGCAGTACTTC
.	few	TRBJ1-2	TRBV5-6	CASSELNRERDGYTF	TGTGCCAGCAGCGAGCTAAACAGGGAAAGGGATGGCTACACCTTC